This TCR beta chain was captured in a study of blood T cells in healthy people across ages. This CDR3 contains 14 residues. Germline CDR1 MNHEY, CDR2 SVGAGI. The V and J ends lost 3 bases and 4 bases respectively, with 11 bases between them. The authors ran a second PCR of 7 to 11 cycles using a sample-barcoded 5' primer and a J-beta primer mix. TCRdb reprocessed the 5' RACE reads via MiXCR and lists one record per CDR3 protein. The sample has about 640,000 distinct CDR3 sequences, about 54% seen once; the top ten hold over 30%. This clonotype was recorded at least ten times. Material: blood. The clonotype was recovered from a man in his 60s in good health. The chain recombines TRBV6-5 with TRBJ2-3; D uncertain. The CDR3 DNA follows: TGTGCCAGCAGTTATGCCGACGGGTCAGATACGCAGTATTTT. As protein: CASSYADGSDTQYF.